This paragraph covers one TCR beta chain sequence. CDR1 and CDR2 from the germline V gene are SGHDN and FVKESK. The V gene lost 2 bases and the J gene lost 6 bases, with 19 bases spanning the gap. This CDR3 comprises 16 residues. This sample is drawn from a study of shared clonotypes between healthy human individuals. It was CD45RO-negative cells, positively selected for CCR7, that made up naive CD8 cells, with terminally differentiated effector memory CD45RA+ cells excluded. The method was immunoSEQ multiplex PCR; TCRdb's version includes in-frame clones alone and lacks a portion of them. The table has roughly 2.1 million clones, about 93% seen once.

The sequencing sample was made of naive CD8+ T cells from PBMCs. The sequence was collected from a man between 18 and 35 years old in good health. Some clones in this sample may be carry-over from other donors' samples. The V call is TRBV14, the J call TRBJ1-2; no firm D call. CDR3 in DNA: TGTGCCAGCAGCCAAACGGGTAGGGCCTCATGGAATGGCTACACCTTC. This translates into CASSQTGRASWNGYTF. The whole variable domain, filled in from reference TRBV14 and TRBJ1-2, reads EAGVTQFPSHSVIEKGQTVTLRCDPISGHDNLYWYRRVMGKEIKFLLHFVKESKQDESGMPNNRFLAERTGGTYSTLKVQPAELEDSGVYFCASSQTGRASWNGYTFGSGTRLTVV.